The rows below give T cell receptor beta chains drawn from one sample of a study of PD-L1 blockade in urothelial cancer. Profiling relied on immunoSEQ multiplex PCR, and the TCRdb table lists in-frame clones only, not all of them. The table lists 40,000 to 55,000 clones, more than 75% of them singletons. The sample here was PBMCs, taken around atezolizumab (anti-PD-L1) treatment. Receptor source: a man aged 55 to 70 with urothelial cancer. The CDR3 runs from the conserved cysteine through the conserved F or W. D genes are given only for firm matches.

V gene | D gene | CDR3 protein
TRBV5-1 | - | CASSYTGEADTQYF
TRBV27 | - | CASSLSMAGAYEQYF
TRBV7-8 | - | CASSLGPQGRKLFF
TRBV6-1 | - | CASSEEAGRGREQYF
TRBV6-6 | - | CASSSDGGGGTEAFF
TRBV6-5 | - | CASREQGLHGYTF
TRBV2 | TRBD1 | CASSEVDFISYRGMKGNQPQHF
TRBV19 | - | CASSIVAVSSYNEQFF
TRBV5-1 | - | CASSVNRAYEQYF
TRBV7-2 | - | CASSPSRYEQYF
TRBV11-2 | - | CASSAGDGNTEAFF
TRBV30 | - | CAWSVGLAANEKLFF
TRBV1 | - | CTSSLEARRENEQFF
TRBV25-1 | TRBD2 | CASSGGTSGGAHEQFF
TRBV7-9 | - | CASSSTQMGGNQPQHF
TRBV30 | - | CAWSVQEGGDTGELFF
TRBV6-5 | - | CASRYKSRNEQFF
TRBV30 | - | CAWSVRQGNSPLHF
TRBV7-9 | TRBD2 | CASSSAGGLADSVADTQYF
TRBV28 | TRBD1 | CASTRDRGYEQYF
TRBV5-1 | TRBD1 | CASRGTGAMGTEAFF
TRBV5-1 | - | CASSFEGQIGTEAFF
TRBV7-2 | TRBD2 | CASSSGLAPETQYF
TRBV10-2 | TRBD2 | CASSESGTSGYTGELFF
TRBV4-1 | TRBD1 | CASSQLQWGGTGNTEAFF
TRBV5-5 | - | CASSANVNSNEQFF
TRBV15 | - | CATSRERRETQYF
TRBV11-2 | TRBD1 | CASSSDTTGLNTEAFF
TRBV7-2 | - | CASSTVSSYNSPLHF
TRBV4-1 | - | CASSKGSSGNTIYF
TRBV20-1 | TRBD2 | CSASHGRAQYF
TRBV29-1 | TRBD1 | CSVNQGANSYNEQFF
TRBV6-5 | - | CASRKQGYEQYF
TRBV6-1 | - | CASSDRAGFREQYF
TRBV10-3 | - | CAISESLGGPQHF
TRBV5-6 | - | CASSLRYQGSSGANVLTF
TRBV5-5 | - | CASSYTDSYGYTF
TRBV19 | - | CASSVTSNYGYTF
TRBV25-1 | TRBD2 | CASSEPGLAGGRHNEQFF
TRBV4-2 | - | CASSQGSQEHNSPLHF
TRBV2 | TRBD1 | CASTTMDRDHF
TRBV28 | - | CASSQQGYGYTF
TRBV5-4 | - | CASSPVERSTEAFF
TRBV7-2 | TRBD2 | CASSSGLVTDTQYF
TRBV19 | - | CASSMSRVDSNQPQHF
TRBV20-1 | TRBD1 | CSAVRGGYTF
TRBV5-1 | TRBD1 | CASSETGGHYEQYF
TRBV28 | TRBD1 | CASSPGQASNYGYTF
TRBV11-2 | - | CASSPRGAYSYEQYF
TRBV11-2 | - | CASSLMGVVTGELFF
TRBV30 | TRBD2 | CAWSVQSSGVGTDTQYF
TRBV7-9 | TRBD1 | CASSPGQGGGYTF
TRBV4-1 | TRBD1 | CASSQYSTGERGTEAFF
TRBV27 | TRBD1 | CASSTLQGAFETQYF
TRBV5-1 | TRBD2 | CASSPTSGSVENIQYF
TRBV4-1 | TRBD1 | CASSQEQGAREQYF
TRBV23-1 | TRBD2 | CASSPTAGTSGRDEQYF
TRBV6-1 | TRBD1 | CASTDISTGGRDQYF
TRBV4-2 | - | CASSQDHRNNYGYTF
TRBV7-3 | - | CASSLESGNQPQHF